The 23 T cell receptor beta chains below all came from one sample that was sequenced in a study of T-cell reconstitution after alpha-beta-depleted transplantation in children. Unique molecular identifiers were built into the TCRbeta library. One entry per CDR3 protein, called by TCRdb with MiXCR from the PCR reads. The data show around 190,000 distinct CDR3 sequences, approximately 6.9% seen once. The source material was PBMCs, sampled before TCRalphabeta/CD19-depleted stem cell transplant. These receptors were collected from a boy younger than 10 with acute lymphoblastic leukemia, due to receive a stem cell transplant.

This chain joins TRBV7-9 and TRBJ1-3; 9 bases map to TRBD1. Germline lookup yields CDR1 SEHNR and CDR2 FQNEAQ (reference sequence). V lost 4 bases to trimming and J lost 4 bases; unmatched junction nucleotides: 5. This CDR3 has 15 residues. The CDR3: CASSSETGGGNTIYF. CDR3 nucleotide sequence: TGTGCCAGCAGCTCAGAAACAGGGGGCGGAAACACCATATATTTT. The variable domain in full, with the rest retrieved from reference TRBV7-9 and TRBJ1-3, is DTGVSQNPRHKITKRGQNVTFRCDPISEHNRLYWYRQTLGQGPEFLTYFQNEAQLEKSRLLSDRFSAERPKGSFSTLEIQRTEQGDSAMYLCASSSETGGGNTIYFGEGSWLTVV.

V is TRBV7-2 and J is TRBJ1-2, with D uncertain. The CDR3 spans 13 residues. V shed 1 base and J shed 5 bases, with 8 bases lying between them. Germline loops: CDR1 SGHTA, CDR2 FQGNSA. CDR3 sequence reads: CASSLEQKYGYTF. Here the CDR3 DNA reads TGTGCCAGCAGCTTAGAACAGAAGTATGGCTACACCTTC.

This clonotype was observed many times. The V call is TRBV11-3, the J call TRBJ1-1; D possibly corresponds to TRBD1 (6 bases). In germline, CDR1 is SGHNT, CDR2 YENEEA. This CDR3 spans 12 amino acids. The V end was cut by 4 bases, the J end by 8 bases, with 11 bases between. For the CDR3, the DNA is TGTGCCAGCAGCTATCCGGGACAAGAAGCTTTCTTT. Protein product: CASSYPGQEAFF.

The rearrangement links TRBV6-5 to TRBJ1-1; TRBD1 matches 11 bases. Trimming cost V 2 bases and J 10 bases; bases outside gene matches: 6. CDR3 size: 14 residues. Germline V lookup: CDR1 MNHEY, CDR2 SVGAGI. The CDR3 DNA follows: TGTGCCAGCAGTTACAAACGGGGGACAGGGGGAGCTTTCTTT. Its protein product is CASSYKRGTGGAFF.

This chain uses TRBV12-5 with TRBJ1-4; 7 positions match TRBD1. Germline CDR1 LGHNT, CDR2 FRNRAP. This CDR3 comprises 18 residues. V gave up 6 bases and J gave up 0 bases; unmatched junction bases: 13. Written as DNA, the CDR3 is TGTGCTAGTGGACCAAATCCGGGACAGCTTGCAACTAATGAAAAACTGTTTTTT. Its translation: CASGPNPGQLATNEKLFF.

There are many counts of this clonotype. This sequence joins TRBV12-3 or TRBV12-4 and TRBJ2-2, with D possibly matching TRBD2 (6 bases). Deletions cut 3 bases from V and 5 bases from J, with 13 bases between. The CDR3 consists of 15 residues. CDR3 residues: CASSFLGGRTGELFF. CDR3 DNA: TGTGCCAGCAGTTTCCTCGGGGGAAGGACCGGGGAGCTGTTTTTT.

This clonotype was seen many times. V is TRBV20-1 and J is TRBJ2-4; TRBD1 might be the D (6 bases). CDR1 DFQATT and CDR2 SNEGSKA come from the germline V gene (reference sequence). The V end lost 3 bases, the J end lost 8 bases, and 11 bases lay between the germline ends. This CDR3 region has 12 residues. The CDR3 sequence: CSASQGKDIQYF. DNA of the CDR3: TGCAGTGCTAGTCAGGGGAAGGACATTCAGTACTTC.

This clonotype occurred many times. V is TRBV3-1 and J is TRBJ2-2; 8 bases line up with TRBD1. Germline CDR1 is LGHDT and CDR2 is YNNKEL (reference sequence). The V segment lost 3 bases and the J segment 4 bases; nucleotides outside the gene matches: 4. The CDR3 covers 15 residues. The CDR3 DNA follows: TGTGCCAGCAGCCAGATGACAGGGGTCACCGGGGAGCTGTTTTTT. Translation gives CASSQMTGVTGELFF.

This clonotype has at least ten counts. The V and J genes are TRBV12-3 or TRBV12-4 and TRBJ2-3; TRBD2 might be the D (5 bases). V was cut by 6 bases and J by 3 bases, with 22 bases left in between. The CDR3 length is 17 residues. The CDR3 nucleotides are TGTGCCAGCAGCCCCCGGGGAAGTCTTTGGCAGACAGATACGCAGTATTTT. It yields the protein CASSPRGSLWQTDTQYF.

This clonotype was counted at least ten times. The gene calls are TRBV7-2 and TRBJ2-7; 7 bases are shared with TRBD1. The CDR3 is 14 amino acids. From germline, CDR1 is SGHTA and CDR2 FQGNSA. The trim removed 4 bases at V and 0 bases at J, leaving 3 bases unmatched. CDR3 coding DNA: TGTGCCAGCAGCTCGACAGGGAACTCCTACGAGCAGTACTTC. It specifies CASSSTGNSYEQYF.

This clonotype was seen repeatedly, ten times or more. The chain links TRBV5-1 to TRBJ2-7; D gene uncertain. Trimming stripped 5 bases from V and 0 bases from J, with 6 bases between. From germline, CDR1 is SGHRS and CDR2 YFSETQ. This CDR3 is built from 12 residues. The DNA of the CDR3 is TGCGCCAGCAGTCAGAACTCCTACGAGCAGTACTTC. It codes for CASSQNSYEQYF.

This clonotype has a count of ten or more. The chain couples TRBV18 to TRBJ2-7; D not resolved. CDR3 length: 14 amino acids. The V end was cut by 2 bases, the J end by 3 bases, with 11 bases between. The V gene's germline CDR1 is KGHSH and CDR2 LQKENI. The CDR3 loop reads CASSPIATNYEQYF. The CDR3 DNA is TGTGCCAGCTCACCAATAGCCACAAACTACGAGCAGTACTTC. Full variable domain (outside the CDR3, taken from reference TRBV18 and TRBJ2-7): NAGVMQNPRHLVRRRGQEARLRCSPMKGHSHVYWYRQLPEEGLKFMVYLQKENIIDESGMPKERFSAEFPKEGPSILRIQQVVRGDSAAYFCASSPIATNYEQYFGPGTRLTVT.

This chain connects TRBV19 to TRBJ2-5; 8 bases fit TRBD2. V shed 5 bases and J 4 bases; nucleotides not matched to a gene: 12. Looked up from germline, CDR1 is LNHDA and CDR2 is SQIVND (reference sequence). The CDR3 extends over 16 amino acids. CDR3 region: CASSVVTGGPRETQYF. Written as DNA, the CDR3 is TGTGCCAGTAGTGTCGTTACGGGAGGGCCTCGAGAGACCCAGTACTTC. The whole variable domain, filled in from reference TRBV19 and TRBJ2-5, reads DGGITQSPKYLFRKEGQNVTLSCEQNLNHDAMYWYRQDPGQGLRLIYYSQIVNDFQKGDIAEGYSVSREKKESFPLTVTSAQKNPTAFYLCASSVVTGGPRETQYFGPGTRLLVL.

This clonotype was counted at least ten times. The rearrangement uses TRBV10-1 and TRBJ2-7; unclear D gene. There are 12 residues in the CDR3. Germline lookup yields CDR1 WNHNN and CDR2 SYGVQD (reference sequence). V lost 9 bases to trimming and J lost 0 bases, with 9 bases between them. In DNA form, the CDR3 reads TGCGCCAGTTACCATATCTCCTACGAGCAGTACTTC. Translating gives CASYHISYEQYF.

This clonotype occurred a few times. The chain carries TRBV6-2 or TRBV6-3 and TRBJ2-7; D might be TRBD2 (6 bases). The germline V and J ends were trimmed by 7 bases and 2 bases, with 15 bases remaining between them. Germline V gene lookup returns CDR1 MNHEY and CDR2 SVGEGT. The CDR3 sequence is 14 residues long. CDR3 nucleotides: TGTGCCAGCAATCCGGGACTCGCCACCTACGAGCAGTACTTC. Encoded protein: CASNPGLATYEQYF.

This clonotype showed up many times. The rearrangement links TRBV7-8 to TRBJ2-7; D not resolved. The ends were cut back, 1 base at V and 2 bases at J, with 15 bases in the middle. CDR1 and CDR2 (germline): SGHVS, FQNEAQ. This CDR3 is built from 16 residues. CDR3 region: CASSLVSGTAAYEQYF. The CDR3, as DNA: TGTGCCAGCAGCTTAGTATCAGGAACTGCGGCCTACGAGCAGTACTTC.

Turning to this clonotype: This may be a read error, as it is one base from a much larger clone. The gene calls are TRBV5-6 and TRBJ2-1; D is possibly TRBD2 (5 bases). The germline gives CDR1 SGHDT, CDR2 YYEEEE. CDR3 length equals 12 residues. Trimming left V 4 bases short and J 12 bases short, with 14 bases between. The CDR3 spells CASSTMVRGQFF. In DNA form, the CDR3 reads TGTGCCAGCAGCACCATGGTACGGGGGCAGTTCTTC.

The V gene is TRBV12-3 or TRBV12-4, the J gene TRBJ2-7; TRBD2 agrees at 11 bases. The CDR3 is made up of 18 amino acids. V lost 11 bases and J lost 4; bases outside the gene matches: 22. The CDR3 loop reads CAFSPQTILAGEVYEQYF. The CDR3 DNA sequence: TGTGCCTTCAGTCCCCAAACGATACTAGCGGGGGAGGTATACGAGCAGTACTTC.

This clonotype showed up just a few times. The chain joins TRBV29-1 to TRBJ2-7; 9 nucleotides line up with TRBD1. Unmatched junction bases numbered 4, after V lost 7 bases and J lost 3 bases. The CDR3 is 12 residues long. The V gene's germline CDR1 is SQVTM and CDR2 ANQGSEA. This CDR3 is CSGVDRGYEQYF. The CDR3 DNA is TGCAGCGGAGTGGACAGGGGCTACGAGCAGTACTTC.

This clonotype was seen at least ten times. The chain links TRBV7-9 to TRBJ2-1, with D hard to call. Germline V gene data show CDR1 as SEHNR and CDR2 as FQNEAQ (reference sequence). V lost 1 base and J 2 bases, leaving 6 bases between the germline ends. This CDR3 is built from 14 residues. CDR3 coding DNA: TGTGCCAGCAGCTTAGGGGGTACCTACAATGAGCAGTTCTTC. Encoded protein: CASSLGGTYNEQFF.

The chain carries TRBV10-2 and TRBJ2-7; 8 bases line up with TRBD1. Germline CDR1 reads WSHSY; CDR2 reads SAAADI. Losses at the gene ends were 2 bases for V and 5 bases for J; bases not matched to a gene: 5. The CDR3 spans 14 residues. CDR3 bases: TGCGCCAGCAGTGAGCAGGGGGCAAACAACGAGCAGTACTTC. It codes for CASSEQGANNEQYF.

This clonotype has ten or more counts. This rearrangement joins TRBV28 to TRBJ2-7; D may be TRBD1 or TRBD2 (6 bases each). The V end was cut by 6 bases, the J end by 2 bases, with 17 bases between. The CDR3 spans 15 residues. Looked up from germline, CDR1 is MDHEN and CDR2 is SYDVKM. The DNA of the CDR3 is TGTGCCAGCAGGTCCGAGGGGGGTGACGCCTACGAGCAGTACTTC. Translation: CASRSEGGDAYEQYF.

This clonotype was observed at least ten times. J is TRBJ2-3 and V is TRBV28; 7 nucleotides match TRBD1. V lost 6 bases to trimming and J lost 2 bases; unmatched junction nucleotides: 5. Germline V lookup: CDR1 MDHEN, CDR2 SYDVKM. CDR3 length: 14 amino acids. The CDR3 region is CASSRGQVTDTQYF. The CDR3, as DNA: TGTGCCAGCAGCCGTGGACAGGTCACAGATACGCAGTATTTT. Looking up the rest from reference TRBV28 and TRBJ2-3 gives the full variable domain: DVKVTQSSRYLVKRTGEKVFLECVQDMDHENMFWYRQDPGLGLRLIYFSYDVKMKEKGDIPEGYSVSREKKERFSLILESASTNQTSMYLCASSRGQVTDTQYFGPGTRLTVL.